One and the same sample provided the 15 T cell receptor beta chains below, sequenced in a study of cytomegalovirus exposure and HLA in healthy donors. The primer mix had 60 Vbeta and 13 Jbeta primers. Assay used: immunoSEQ multiplex PCR; TCRdb lists only in-frame clones, some missing. The repertoire consists of some 170,000 clones, with roughly 79% occurring once and the leading ten covering roughly 1.2%. Sequencing input: PBMCs. These receptors originate from a woman aged 45-60 years in good health and CMV-seronegative.

This sequence joins TRBV28 and TRBJ2-3; D not certain. The CDR3 is 16 residues long. Trimming left V 1 base short and J 0 bases short, with 11 bases between. CDR1 is MDHEN and CDR2 is SYDVKM in the germline V gene. CDR3 DNA: TGTGCCAGCAGTTTATTGGTTGCAGGTAGCACAGATACGCAGTATTTT. Protein product: CASSLLVAGSTDTQYF.

The V call is TRBV9, the J call TRBJ2-1; D gene uncertain. The CDR3 runs 13 residues. Trimming took off 2 bases at V and 4 bases at J, with 7 bases between the two ends. Germline V CDR1 and CDR2: SGDLS, YYNGEE. The CDR3 loop is CASSVPGYNEQFF. DNA for the CDR3: TGTGCCAGCAGCGTGCCGGGTTACAATGAGCAGTTCTTC.

The gene calls are TRBV4-3 and TRBJ2-7, with 9 positions matching TRBD1. Germline V gene data show CDR1 as LGHNA and CDR2 as YSLEER. This CDR3 comprises 15 residues. V shed 5 bases and J 6 bases; nucleotides not matched to a gene: 11. CDR3 DNA sequence: TGCGCCAGCAGCTTCCAGGGACAGGGTTTACTCGAGCAGTACTTC. As protein: CASSFQGQGLLEQYF.

This clone was found once. The chain uses TRBV2 and TRBJ2-5; D uncertain. Trimming left V 1 base short and J 1 base short, with 16 bases between. The CDR3 covers 17 residues. The germline gives CDR1 SNHLY, CDR2 FYNNEI. CDR3 protein: CASSEESLGISQETQYF. The CDR3 DNA is TGTGCCAGCAGTGAAGAGTCCCTCGGTATCTCCCAAGAGACCCAGTACTTC.

This chain uses TRBV6-5 with TRBJ2-3; 8 bases are a match to TRBD2. The CDR3 covers 15 residues. The V gene's germline CDR1 is MNHEY and CDR2 SVGAGI. With V trimmed by 5 bases and J by 3 bases, 7 bases remained unmatched. The CDR3 DNA reads as TGTGCCAGCAGTCGCAGCGCGGGAGGTACAGATACGCAGTATTTT. Protein sequence: CASSRSAGGTDTQYF.

The gene calls are TRBV5-1 and TRBJ2-3, with D tentatively TRBD2 (6 bases). Germline V gives CDR1 SGHRS, CDR2 YFSETQ. The CDR3 has 16 residues. The V gene lost 5 bases and the J gene lost 0 bases, with 16 bases spanning the gap. The CDR3 coding sequence is TGCGCCAGCAGAATCGGCGGGGCGACTAGCACAGATACGCAGTATTTT. It is translated as CASRIGGATSTDTQYF.

This clone was observed a handful of times. The chain links TRBV2 to TRBJ1-6; D may be TRBD1 (6 bases). The CDR3 length is 14 residues. CDR1 is SNHLY, CDR2 FYNNEI, per germline. V dropped 6 bases and J dropped 9 bases, with 15 bases sitting between them. CDR3 sequence reads: CASSDRTLRSPLHF. The DNA for the CDR3 is TGTGCCAGCAGCGACAGGACCCTCCGTTCACCCCTCCACTTT.

The chain has TRBV9 and TRBJ2-7, with TRBD1 identical over 8 bases. V shed 0 bases, J shed 2 bases, and the junction held 4 bases outside the gene matches. In germline, CDR1 is SGDLS, CDR2 YYNGEE. This CDR3 has 15 residues. In DNA, the CDR3 is TGTGCCAGCAGCGTAGGAGACAGGGGAACCTACGAGCAGTACTTC. It translates to CASSVGDRGTYEQYF.

Written as DNA, the CDR3 is TGCGCCAGCAGCCGCACACTAGGGAGGGATGAGCAGTTCTTC. Translation: CASSRTLGRDEQFF. The chain joins TRBV4-3 to TRBJ2-1; 7 bases are shared with TRBD2. The CDR3 contains 14 residues. CDR1 LGHNA and CDR2 YSLEER come from the germline V gene. V was clipped by 4 bases and J by 8 bases; unmatched bases: 8.

This chain links TRBV7-9 with TRBJ2-1; possibly TRBD2 for D (5 bases). CDR1 is SEHNR and CDR2 is FQNEAQ in the germline V gene (reference sequence). CDR3 length equals 14 residues. Trimming removed 8 bases from V and 5 bases from J, with 16 bases in between. CDR3 nucleotides: TGTGCCAGCGAGGTGGAGGTATTGGACAATGAGCAGTTCTTC. Translating it yields CASEVEVLDNEQFF.

The chain joins TRBV7-9 to TRBJ1-6; D ambiguous. Between the trimmed V and J ends, which lost 4 bases and 4 bases, there was a span of 11 bases. CDR1 SEHNR and CDR2 FQNEAQ come from the germline V gene (reference sequence). The CDR3 contains 15 residues. The CDR3 coding sequence is TGTGCCAGCAGCTCCGGGATAGCATATAATTCACCCCTCCACTTT. This sequence encodes CASSSGIAYNSPLHF. Complete variable domain (other parts from reference TRBV7-9 and TRBJ1-6): DTGVSQNPRHKITKRGQNVTFRCDPISEHNRLYWYRQTLGQGPEFLTYFQNEAQLEKSRLLSDRFSAERPKGSFSTLEIQRTEQGDSAMYLCASSSGIAYNSPLHFGNGTRLTVT.

This chain joins TRBV28 and TRBJ2-7; 9 bases line up with TRBD1. The germline CDR1 and CDR2 sequences are MDHEN and SYDVKM. The CDR3 has 15 amino acids. V dropped 4 bases and J dropped 2; count of bases not matched to a gene: 6. CDR3 bases: TGTGCCAGCAGTTCCCGGGACAGGGCCACCTACGAGCAGTACTTC. As protein: CASSSRDRATYEQYF. The variable domain in full, with the rest retrieved from reference TRBV28 and TRBJ2-7, is DVKVTQSSRYLVKRTGEKVFLECVQDMDHENMFWYRQDPGLGLRLIYFSYDVKMKEKGDIPEGYSVSREKKERFSLILESASTNQTSMYLCASSSRDRATYEQYFGPGTRLTVT.

The genes are TRBV12-5 and TRBJ2-1, with 8 bases that match TRBD1. Trimming cost V 5 bases and J 8 bases; bases outside gene matches: 14. CDR3 length equals 16 residues. Germline CDR1 LGHNT, CDR2 FRNRAP. Here the CDR3 reads CASGPFTDRDSDEQFF. CDR3 coding DNA: TGTGCTAGTGGTCCATTCACGGACAGGGACAGTGATGAGCAGTTCTTC.

The gene calls are TRBV28 and TRBJ1-2; D unresolved. The CDR3 is made up of 14 amino acids. V was shortened by 2 bases and J by 1 base, with 8 bases between the two germline ends. Germline V gene lookup returns CDR1 MDHEN and CDR2 SYDVKM. The CDR3 nucleotides are TGTGCCAGCAGTTTAGCCAGGATTAACTATGGCTACACCTTC. Residues: CASSLARINYGYTF.

The V call is TRBV4-2, the J call TRBJ2-1; D remains unclear. Germline V gives CDR1 LGHNA, CDR2 YNFKEQ. Trimming left V 3 bases short and J 7 bases short, with 22 bases between. This CDR3 contains 17 residues. The CDR3 spells CASSHDIGSTPPNEQFF. CDR3 DNA sequence: TGTGCCAGCAGCCACGATATCGGTTCTACCCCCCCTAATGAGCAGTTCTTC.